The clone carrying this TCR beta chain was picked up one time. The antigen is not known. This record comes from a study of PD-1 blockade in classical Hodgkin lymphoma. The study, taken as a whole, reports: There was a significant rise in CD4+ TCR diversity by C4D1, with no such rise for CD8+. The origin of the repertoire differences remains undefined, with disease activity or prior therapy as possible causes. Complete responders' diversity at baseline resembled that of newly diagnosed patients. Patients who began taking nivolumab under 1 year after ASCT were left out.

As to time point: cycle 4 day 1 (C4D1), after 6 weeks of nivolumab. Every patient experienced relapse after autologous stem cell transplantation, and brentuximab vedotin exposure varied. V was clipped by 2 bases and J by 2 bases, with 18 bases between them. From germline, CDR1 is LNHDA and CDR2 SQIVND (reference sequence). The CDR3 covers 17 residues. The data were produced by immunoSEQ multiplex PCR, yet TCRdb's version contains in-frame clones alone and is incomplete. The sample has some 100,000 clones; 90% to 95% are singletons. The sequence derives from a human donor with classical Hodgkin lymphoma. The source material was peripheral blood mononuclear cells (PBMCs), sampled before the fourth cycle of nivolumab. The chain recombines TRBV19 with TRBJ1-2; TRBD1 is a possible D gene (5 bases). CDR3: CASSILNRRSTNYGYTF. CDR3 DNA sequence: TGTGCCAGTAGTATACTGAACAGGAGGAGTACGAACTATGGCTACACCTTC.